This T cell receptor (beta chain) was profiled in a study of blood T cell repertoires in COVID-19. The CDR3 has 13 amino acids. Germline V gene data show CDR1 as SGHDT and CDR2 as YYEEEE. Between the trimmed V and J ends, which lost 0 bases and 15 bases, there was a span of 16 bases. Profiled with immunoSEQ multiplex PCR; TCRdb holds only in-frame clones, not every one. The profile shows 130,000 to 150,000 clones, around four fifths of them singletons. The receptor comes from a woman in her forties with active or convalescent COVID-19. The genes are TRBV5-6 and TRBJ1-5; TRBD1 is a possible D gene (5 bases). Input material: peripheral blood. The CDR3 loop reads CASSLGQLESPHF. The CDR3 nucleotides read TGTGCCAGCAGCTTGGGACAGCTCGAGAGTCCGCATTTT.